Below are 32 T cell receptor beta chains sequenced from a single sample in a study of blood T cells in healthy people across ages. Using a J-beta primer mix together with a sample-barcoded 5' primer, a second PCR was run for about 6 to 12 cycles. In TCRdb, the 5' RACE reads were re-called with MiXCR into one record per CDR3 protein. The sample has 650,000 to 800,000 distinct CDR3 sequences; around two fifths are singletons. Sequenced sample: blood. All receptors derive from a man between 60 and 70 years old in good health.

V usage is TRBV28 and J usage is TRBJ2-3, with 10 bases identical to TRBD2. J was trimmed by 1 base and V by 5 bases; bases with no gene match: 6. This CDR3 has 16 amino acids. Germline values: CDR1 MDHEN, CDR2 SYDVKM. CDR3 protein: CASSPHTSGGTDTQYF. DNA for the CDR3: TGTGCCAGCAGTCCCCATACTAGCGGGGGCACAGATACGCAGTATTTT.

The chain is built from TRBV7-7 and TRBJ2-5, with D perhaps TRBD2 (5 bases). V lost 2 bases and J 11 bases, leaving 15 bases between the germline ends. The CDR3 has 13 amino acids. Germline values: CDR1 SSHAT, CDR2 FNYEAQ (reference sequence). The CDR3 bases are TGTGCCAGCAGCTTAAGTCTAGCCCATGAGCAGTACTTC. This codes for CASSLSLAHEQYF.

This chain links TRBV14 with TRBJ2-1; the D call may be TRBD1 or TRBD2 (6 bases each). Trimming cost V 4 bases and J 7 bases, with 20 bases left between them. This CDR3 spans 16 amino acids. Germline assignment: CDR1 SGHDN and CDR2 FVKESK. The CDR3 is CASSLGGGVTTNEQFF. CDR3 in DNA: TGTGCCAGCAGCCTCGGGGGCGGAGTTACAACTAATGAGCAGTTCTTC.

This clonotype was observed a few times. The chain combines TRBV6-5 with TRBJ2-7; D unclear. The V end was cut by 3 bases, the J end by 0 bases, with 9 bases between. The germline CDR1 and CDR2 sequences are MNHEY and SVGAGI. CDR3 size: 14 residues. The CDR3 sequence: CASSYGQVSYEQYF. The CDR3 nucleotides read TGTGCCAGCAGTTATGGGCAGGTCTCCTACGAGCAGTACTTC.

This clonotype showed up many times. The V call is TRBV20-1, the J call TRBJ2-1; TRBD2 matches 10 bases. Unmatched junction bases numbered 9, after V lost 0 bases and J lost 4 bases. Germline lookup yields CDR1 DFQATT and CDR2 SNEGSKA (reference sequence). CDR3 length: 17 amino acids. In DNA, the CDR3 is TGCAGTGCTAGAGATCCGAGCGGGGGGGCTCCTTACAATGAGCAGTTCTTC. Protein product: CSARDPSGGAPYNEQFF.

The chain recombines TRBV9 with TRBJ1-2; D is uncertain. In germline, CDR1 is SGDLS, CDR2 YYNGEE. The CDR3 has 16 residues. The germline V and J ends were trimmed by 0 bases and 6 bases, with 18 bases remaining between them. The CDR3 nucleotides read TGTGCCAGCAGCGTAGACCCCGGGAGAAGGGAGCATGGCTACACCTTC. Translating gives CASSVDPGRREHGYTF.

This clonotype was counted at least ten times. The CDR3 region has the DNA TGTGCCAGCCCTTTAGAAGAGACCCAGTACTTC. Its translation is CASPLEETQYF. V is TRBV25-1 and J is TRBJ2-5; D gene ambiguous. The germline V and J ends were trimmed by 8 bases and 3 bases, with 7 bases remaining between them. CDR1 MGHDK and CDR2 SYGVNS come from the germline V gene. This CDR3 spans 11 amino acids.

The V gene is TRBV13, the J gene TRBJ1-2, with 7 bases fitting TRBD1. CDR3 length: 16 residues. Germline-derived CDR1 and CDR2 are PRHDT and FYEKMQ (reference sequence). The V segment lost 5 bases and the J segment 1 base; nucleotides outside the gene matches: 10. The CDR3 reads CASSPLDRANNYGYTF. Written as DNA, the CDR3 is TGTGCCAGCAGCCCGTTAGACAGGGCTAATAACTATGGCTACACCTTC.

This clonotype has a handful of counts. The chain couples TRBV29-1 to TRBJ2-6, with 7 bases identical to TRBD2. With 6 bases clipped from V and 1 base from J, the junction kept 6 bases outside the gene matches. The CDR3 has 15 amino acids. Germline assignment: CDR1 SQVTM and CDR2 ANQGSEA. The CDR3 DNA is TGCAGCGTGGGGGGGTGGCAGTCTGGGGCCAACGTCCTGACTTTC. Translated, it gives CSVGGWQSGANVLTF.

This sequence joins TRBV4-1 and TRBJ1-6; no definite D call. Germline loops: CDR1 MGHRA, CDR2 YSYEKL. Trimming left V 5 bases short and J 5 bases short, with 10 bases between. The CDR3 spans 14 residues. Here the CDR3 DNA reads TGCGCCAGCAGCTCGGGAGTTGATAATTCACCCCTCCACTTT. Translated, it gives CASSSGVDNSPLHF.

This chain links TRBV29-1 with TRBJ1-2; D is perhaps TRBD1 (6 bases). The germline CDR1 and CDR2 sequences are SQVTM and ANQGSEA. The CDR3 sequence is 14 residues long. The V and J ends lost 6 bases and 2 bases respectively, with 16 bases between them. Written as DNA, the CDR3 is TGCAGCGTAGCTACAGGGTTATGGAACTATGGCTACACCTTC. This gives the protein CSVATGLWNYGYTF. The variable domain in full, with the rest retrieved from reference TRBV29-1 and TRBJ1-2, is SAVISQKPSRDICQRGTSLTIQCQVDSQVTMMFWYRQQPGQSLTLIATANQGSEATYESGFVIDKFPISRPNLTFSTLTVSNMSPEDSSIYLCSVATGLWNYGYTFGSGTRLTVV.

This clonotype appeared many times. The genes are TRBV11-3 and TRBJ2-1, with D uncertain. The CDR3 totals 12 residues. The germline V gene encodes CDR1 SGHNT and CDR2 YENEEA. Trimming removed 3 bases from V and 5 bases from J, with 5 bases in between. This CDR3 reads CASSFFNNEQFF. The CDR3 DNA is TGTGCCAGCAGCTTCTTTAACAATGAGCAGTTCTTC. The entire variable domain, with the rest obtained from reference TRBV11-3 and TRBJ2-1, is as follows: EAGVVQSPRYKIIEKKQPVAFWCNPISGHNTLYWYLQNLGQGPELLIRYENEEAVDDSQLPKDRFSAERLKGVDSTLKIQPAELGDSAVYLCASSFFNNEQFFGPGTRLTVL.

J is TRBJ2-1 and V is TRBV20-1; 11 bases are shared with TRBD2. The J call is uncertain, as TRBJ2-7 better fits the DNA end. This CDR3 has 17 amino acids. The germline V gene encodes CDR1 DFQATT and CDR2 SNEGSKA (reference sequence). In DNA, the CDR3 is TGCAGTGCTACAACCCCTATTAGCGGGGGGGCTTACAATGAGCAGTACTTC. It codes for CSATTPISGGAYNEQYF.

J is TRBJ2-1 and V is TRBV14; 11 nucleotides match TRBD2. V lost 0 bases, J lost 1 base, and 5 bases stayed unmatched. The CDR3 consists of 18 residues. In germline, CDR1 is SGHDN, CDR2 FVKESK. The CDR3 DNA follows: TGTGCCAGCAGCCAAGAATCTAGCGGGGGGCCTTCCTACAATGAGCAGTTCTTC. This codes for CASSQESSGGPSYNEQFF.

The chain is built from TRBV20-1 and TRBJ1-6; D is unresolved. The V gene's germline CDR1 is DFQATT and CDR2 SNEGSKA (reference sequence). V was trimmed by 5 bases and J by 7 bases, leaving 12 bases between them. The CDR3 runs to 13 residues. DNA of the CDR3: TGCAGTGCTGGCCGGGAGCGAAATTCACCCCTCCACTTT. The encoded protein is CSAGRERNSPLHF.

This chain connects TRBV27 to TRBJ2-1, with 8 bases aligning to TRBD2. The CDR3 extends over 15 amino acids. CDR1 and CDR2 from the germline V gene are MNHEY and SMNVEV (reference sequence). J was trimmed by 6 bases and V by 8 bases; bases with no gene match: 12. The chain's CDR3 is CASSDHRGGLNEQFF. The CDR3, as DNA: TGTGCCAGCTCTGACCATCGGGGGGGCCTCAATGAGCAGTTCTTC.

On this clonotype: Its ends do not fully match the called genes, so a read error is possible. CDR3 in DNA: TGTGCCACCGGTGAGACCCGGGGAGGACAGGGGGGTGAGACCCAGTACTTC. Its protein product is CATGETRGGQGGETQYF. This chain joins TRBV24-1 and TRBJ2-5, with 10 bases aligning to TRBD1. The germline gives CDR1 KGHDR, CDR2 SFDVKD. The CDR3 extends over 17 amino acids.

This chain joins TRBV7-2 and TRBJ2-5; D remains ambiguous. With 4 bases removed from V and 5 bases from J, the gap between germline ends came to 11 bases. CDR3 size: 13 residues. CDR1 is SGHTA, CDR2 FQGNSA, per germline. CDR3 protein: CASSYQKVETQYF. CDR3 DNA sequence: TGTGCCAGCAGCTACCAGAAAGTTGAGACCCAGTACTTC.

There are a few counts of this clonotype. The V gene is TRBV5-5, the J gene TRBJ1-2; TRBD1 is a possible D gene (5 bases). The V and J ends lost 4 bases and 3 bases respectively, with 22 bases between them. Germline V lookup: CDR1 SGHKS, CDR2 YYEKEE (reference sequence). The CDR3 extends over 17 amino acids. The DNA for the CDR3 is TGTGCCAGCAGCCTTACCATTTTTGTGAGGGGTGACTATGGCTACACCTTC. Translation: CASSLTIFVRGDYGYTF. Based on the CDR3 plus reference TRBV5-5 and TRBJ1-2, the full variable domain is DAGVTQSPTHLIKTRGQQVTLRCSPISGHKSVSWYQQVLGQGPQFIFQYYEKEERGRGNFPDRFSARQFPNYSSELNVNALLLGDSALYLCASSLTIFVRGDYGYTFGSGTRLTVV.

The V gene is TRBV20-1, the J gene TRBJ2-7; perhaps TRBD2 as D (5 bases). Near its end, the DNA agrees better with TRBJ2-5, so the J call may be wrong. Germline CDR1 and CDR2: DFQATT and SNEGSKA (reference sequence). This CDR3 is 12 amino acids long. The CDR3 loop reads CSGTGIRETQYF. CDR3 bases: TGCAGTGGGACGGGAATCCGAGAGACCCAGTACTTC.

This chain links TRBV11-2 with TRBJ2-5; 7 nucleotides match TRBD1. With the DNA end fitting TRBJ2-7 better, the J assignment may be wrong. Germline CDR1 and CDR2: SGHAT and FQNNGV. The CDR3 loop spans 15 amino acids. The CDR3 here is CASSLEGQFLYEQYF. The CDR3 nucleotides are TGTGCCAGCAGCTTAGAGGGACAGTTCCTCTACGAGCAGTACTTC.

This chain links TRBV7-3 with TRBJ2-2, with unresolved D. With 3 bases removed from V and 5 bases from J, the gap between germline ends came to 7 bases. CDR1 SGHTA and CDR2 FQGTGA come from the germline V gene. The CDR3 loop spans 13 amino acids. CDR3 sequence reads: CASSLDGTGELFF. Written as DNA, the CDR3 is TGTGCCAGCAGCTTGGACGGGACCGGGGAGCTGTTTTTT.

The sample holds many counts of this clonotype. This chain uses TRBV9 with TRBJ2-3, with D maybe TRBD2 (5 bases). Germline V gives CDR1 SGDLS, CDR2 YYNGEE. The CDR3 is 15 amino acids. Trimming removed 0 bases from V and 0 bases from J, with 8 bases in between. In nucleotides, the CDR3 is TGTGCCAGCAGCGTAGACGGGGATAGCACAGATACGCAGTATTTT. Its translation is CASSVDGDSTDTQYF.

The CDR3 DNA sequence: TGTGCCAGCAGTGAAGTGGGGGGGAGCAATCAGCCCCAGCATTTT. Translation: CASSEVGGSNQPQHF. This chain connects TRBV6-1 to TRBJ1-5, with D possibly matching TRBD1 (5 bases). From germline, CDR1 is MNHNS and CDR2 SASEGT. This CDR3 has 15 amino acids. Between the trimmed V and J ends, which lost 1 base and 1 base, there was a span of 8 bases.

The sample holds many counts of this clonotype. The chain couples TRBV7-2 to TRBJ2-7; possible D gene TRBD2, 5 bases. The CDR3 consists of 14 residues. The V end lost 1 base, the J end lost 2 bases, and 9 bases lay between the germline ends. From germline, CDR1 is SGHTA and CDR2 FQGNSA. The CDR3 loop reads CASSLDPGTYEQYF. The CDR3 DNA sequence: TGTGCCAGCAGCTTAGATCCGGGGACCTACGAGCAGTACTTC.

This clonotype was picked up many times. This chain uses TRBV29-1 with TRBJ1-1; tentative D call: TRBD1 (5 bases). From germline, CDR1 is SQVTM and CDR2 ANQGSEA. CDR3 size: 11 residues. V dropped 7 bases and J dropped 0 bases, with 6 bases sitting between them. In DNA form, the CDR3 reads TGCAGCGGGGGGTTGAACACTGAAGCTTTCTTT. This gives the protein CSGGLNTEAFF.

This chain uses TRBV14 with TRBJ2-5; D is ambiguous. Germline assignment: CDR1 SGHDN and CDR2 FVKESK. The V end was cut by 1 base, the J end by 5 bases, with 8 bases between. CDR3 length: 13 amino acids. The CDR3 nucleotides are TGTGCCAGCAGCCAAGTAAGGCCGGAGACCCAGTACTTC. Its protein product is CASSQVRPETQYF.

On this clonotype: A much larger clone lies a single base off, so this may be a read error. Here the CDR3 omits its conserved ending phenylalanine or tryptophan, so a read error is the likely source. The genes are TRBV10-3 and TRBJ2-2, with 7 bases that match TRBD1. The CDR3 sequence is 16 residues long. Germline V CDR1 and CDR2: ENHRY, SYGVKD. V was pared by 0 bases and J by 2 bases, with 3 bases of the junction left unmatched. The CDR3 region has the DNA TGTGCCATCAGTGAGTCGCCAGGGGGAAACACCGGGGAGCTGTTTGTT. Translation: CAISESPGGNTGELFV.

Of note for this clonotype: A read error is possible here, since a much larger clone lies one base away. J is TRBJ1-6 and V is TRBV4-3; D is undetermined. The CDR3 length is 17 residues. Germline assignment: CDR1 LGHNA and CDR2 YSLEER. V lost 4 bases and J 2 bases, leaving 15 bases between the germline ends. In DNA, the CDR3 is TGCGCCAGCAGCCGAGACCTACTCCGGACCTATAATTCACCCCTCCACTTT. Translation: CASSRDLLRTYNSPLHF.

V gene TRBV28 combines with J gene TRBJ1-6; 7 nucleotides agree with TRBD1. Germline V gives CDR1 MDHEN, CDR2 SYDVKM. Trimming took 6 bases from V and 6 from J; bases not matched to a gene: 8. CDR3 size: 15 residues. CDR3 sequence: CASRLGQKPNSPLHF. CDR3 nucleotide sequence: TGTGCCAGCAGACTGGGACAGAAGCCTAATTCACCCCTCCACTTT.

This clonotype was observed a handful of times. V is TRBV27 and J is TRBJ2-1, with D perhaps matching TRBD1 (6 bases). This CDR3 has 13 residues. The V end was cut by 2 bases, the J end by 9 bases, with 11 bases between. The V gene's germline CDR1 is MNHEY and CDR2 SMNVEV (reference sequence). CDR3 DNA sequence: TGTGCCAGCAGTTTAGGGGCAGGGGTTGAGCAGTTCTTC. Residues: CASSLGAGVEQFF.

This sequence joins TRBV20-1 and TRBJ2-5; the D gene is possibly TRBD2 (7 bases). The CDR3 extends over 13 amino acids. Trimming pared 3 bases from V and 5 bases from J, leaving 13 bases between. Per the germline V gene, CDR1 is DFQATT and CDR2 is SNEGSKA (reference sequence). This CDR3 reads CSASRGGGETQYF. CDR3 nucleotide sequence: TGCAGTGCTAGTCGCGGGGGCGGGGAGACCCAGTACTTC.